The text below deals with one T cell receptor beta chain. Its specificity is not known. Time point: 2014-2015 season, 7 days after vaccination. Adults were given seasonal inactivated influenza vaccine, and blood CD4 subsets were sorted before and after vaccination. Excluded were substance abuse, HIV/AIDS, active cancer, immunomodulatory drugs and active illness. These data originate in a study of follicular helper T cells after annual influenza vaccination. Study context: Blood was drawn on days 0, 7 and 28 after vaccination. Findings of the study overall: ICOS-CD38- cTfh most often held earlier Day 7 ICOS+CD38+ clones.

V was trimmed by 1 base and J by 8 bases, leaving 13 bases between them. The germline gives CDR1 SGHNT, CDR2 YYREEE (reference sequence). This CDR3 has 14 amino acids. Method: immunoSEQ multiplex PCR; TCRdb's copy keeps in-frame clones and lacks some. The sample includes 15,000 or so clones, about 88% of them seen just once. The receptor comes from an adult who received the influenza vaccine. V gene TRBV5-4 combines with J gene TRBJ2-1; a weak D match, TRBD2 (6 bases). The sequenced sample was CXCR5+ CD38- circulating T follicular helper cells from blood, obtained 7 days after influenza vaccination. Documented subset: circulating Tfh, non-naive CD4+CXCR5+PD-1+ (ICOS+CD38+ or ICOS-CD38-). The CDR3 region has the DNA TGTGCCAGCAGCTTGAGTGACCGGAGGGATGAGCAGTTCTTC. Protein product: CASSLSDRRDEQFF.